The rows below give T cell receptor beta chains drawn from one sample of a study of blood T cell repertoires in COVID-19. TCRdb keeps only in-frame clones here, not all; method: immunoSEQ multiplex PCR. The sample records about 140,000 clones, 75% to 90% being singletons. The sequenced sample was peripheral blood. Every receptor here comes from a woman at least 80 years old with acute or convalescent COVID-19. CDR3s include the opening cysteine and the closing phenylalanine or tryptophan. A D gene is named only where the DNA matches it firmly. Clone size appears in some rows only: once, few, many, or a class for an expanded clone.

D gene	clone size	V gene	J gene	CDR3 DNA	CDR3 protein
TRBD1	NA	TRBV3-1/TRBV3-2	TRBJ1-5	TGTGCCAGCAGCCGGACAGGGGCGAGCAATCAGCCCCAGCATTTT	CASSRTGASNQPQHF
NA	NA	TRBV15	TRBJ1-1	TGTGCCACCAGCCGGGGACAAACTAACACTGAAGCTTTCTTT	CATSRGQTNTEAFF
TRBD1	NA	TRBV13	TRBJ1-4	TGTGCCAGCAGCTCACAGGGCGGACAGGGAGGAAAACTGTTTTTT	CASSSQGGQGGKLFF
TRBD1	NA	TRBV12-5	TRBJ1-5	TGTGCTAGTGGTTTGAATGGGCTAGGGGGCTGCAATCAGCCCCAGCATTTT	CASGLNGLGGCNQPQHF
TRBD1	NA	TRBV9	TRBJ1-3	TGTGCCAGCAGCGCGGGACAGGGGGATATTGGAAACACCATATATTTT	CASSAGQGDIGNTIYF
NA	NA	TRBV11-2	TRBJ2-5	TGTGCCAGCAGCTTAGGAAGTATCGAGGGAAGGGAGACCCAGTACTTC	CASSLGSIEGRETQYF
TRBD1	few	TRBV28	TRBJ1-2	TGTGCCAGCAGTTTAGGAGGTGGGACAGGGGTTGTTGGCTACACCTTC	CASSLGGGTGVVGYTF
TRBD1	many	TRBV5-6	TRBJ1-2	TGTGCCAGCAGCTTAGGGACAGGGGGATACTATGGCTACACCTTC	CASSLGTGGYYGYTF
NA	NA	TRBV5-4	TRBJ1-1	TGTGCCAGCAGCTTCATGACGGGGAACACTGAAGCTTTCTTT	CASSFMTGNTEAFF
TRBD1	NA	TRBV5-4	TRBJ1-1	TGTGCCAGCAGCTTGGAAGCGGGGACAGGCGTACCGAACACTGAAGCTTTCTTT	CASSLEAGTGVPNTEAFF
TRBD2	few	TRBV11-2	TRBJ2-2	TGTGCCAGCAGCCCCTTGGGGGGGAGGGATACCGGGGAGCTGTTTTTT	CASSPLGGRDTGELFF
NA	NA	TRBV19	TRBJ2-1	TGTGCCAGTAGTATAGGAAGAGGGTACGAGCAGTTCTTC	CASSIGRGYEQFF
TRBD1	few	TRBV6-5	TRBJ1-2	TGTGCCAGCAGTTACCGGGACAGGGGGGTTGAGCGCTACACCTTC	CASSYRDRGVERYTF
TRBD2	NA	TRBV28	TRBJ2-5	TGTGCCAGCAGTTTTGGTAGCGGGGGGGCCCTCCGGGAGACCCAGTACTTC	CASSFGSGGALRETQYF
NA	once	TRBV20-1	TRBJ2-7	TGCAGTGCTAGGGGCGGGTACGAGCAGTACTTC	CSARGGYEQYF
TRBD2	NA	TRBV7-8	TRBJ2-1	TGTGCCAGCAGCTTAGATGGGGGAGGGAATGAGCAGTTCTTC	CASSLDGGGNEQFF
NA	once	TRBV28	TRBJ2-5	TGTGCCAGCAGTCTCATACTAGGTCGGTACCAAGAGACCCAGTACTTC	CASSLILGRYQETQYF
NA	NA	TRBV5-1	TRBJ1-2	TGCGCCAGCAGCTTGGAAGCGGAAAACTATGGCTACACCTTC	CASSLEAENYGYTF
TRBD1	NA	TRBV2	TRBJ1-4	TGTGCCAGCAGTGTGACAGGGGCGAATGAAAAACTGTTTTTT	CASSVTGANEKLFF
NA	NA	TRBV5-4	TRBJ2-1	TGTGCCAGCCCCAAAGCCGGGGGAGCCGGGAATGAGCAGTTCTTC	CASPKAGGAGNEQFF
NA	NA	TRBV28	TRBJ2-3	TGTGCCAGCAGTCCTCAGGACTCTACAGATACGCAGTATTTT	CASSPQDSTDTQYF
NA	NA	TRBV28	TRBJ2-7	TGTGCCAGTACGGGGGGCCTAAACGAGCAGTACTTC	CASTGGLNEQYF
NA	NA	TRBV15	TRBJ2-7	TGTGCCACCAGCAGAGGTCATGAGAGTCGGGGCTACGAGCAGTACTTC	CATSRGHESRGYEQYF
NA	NA	TRBV24-1	TRBJ2-3	TGTGCCACCAAAGGAGGGATGGGCACAGATACGCAGTATTTT	CATKGGMGTDTQYF
NA	NA	TRBV2	TRBJ2-5	TGTGCCAGCAGTGTTGGCCAAACCCCCCAAGAGACCCAGTACTTC	CASSVGQTPQETQYF
NA	NA	TRBV27	TRBJ1-1	TGTGCCAGCAGTTTAAAAAGTAGGGGGGGCCCGGAGGCTGAAGCTTTCTTT	CASSLKSRGGPEAEAFF
NA	NA	TRBV9	TRBJ1-3	TGTGCCAGCAGCGTTGACAGCCTCTCTGGAAACACCATATATTTT	CASSVDSLSGNTIYF
NA	NA	TRBV11-3	TRBJ2-3	TGTGCCAGCAGCCGAGGTTCTCCCACAGATACGCAGTATTTT	CASSRGSPTDTQYF
TRBD2	NA	TRBV6-6	TRBJ2-1	TGTGCCAGCAGTCCCGGGGCGGGGGGTATCTCCTACAATGAGCAGTTCTTC	CASSPGAGGISYNEQFF
TRBD2	NA	TRBV19	TRBJ2-5	TGTGCCAGTAGTTCACCCGGGAGGCAAGAGACCCAGTACTTC	CASSSPGRQETQYF
TRBD1	NA	TRBV6-6	TRBJ1-2	TGTGCCAGCAGTCGCCTTTTCACAGGGGGGTCATTAACGGGGACATATGGCTACACCTTC	CASSRLFTGGSLTGTYGYTF
NA	NA	TRBV25-1	TRBJ1-2	TGTGCCAGCAGTGAATATTGGGGGCTGTACGGCTACACCTTC	CASSEYWGLYGYTF
TRBD1	NA	TRBV18	TRBJ1-1	TGTGCCAGCTCACCACTTGGTACAGGGGCGAACACTGAAGCTTTCTTT	CASSPLGTGANTEAFF
NA	NA	TRBV5-6	TRBJ2-1	TGTGCCAGCAGCTTCTTAGCGGTTTCCTACAATGAGCAGTTCTTC	CASSFLAVSYNEQFF
NA	NA	TRBV19	TRBJ2-4	TGTGCCAGTAGCCCAGGACAGAGAAACATTCAGTACTTC	CASSPGQRNIQYF
NA	NA	TRBV20-1	TRBJ2-1	TGCAGTGCTAGTTCAGCTGAGCGACCTTACAATGAGCAGTTCTTC	CSASSAERPYNEQFF
NA	NA	TRBV28	TRBJ1-1	TGTGCCAGCGCACCAATGGGGCGTGGGTCTTTCTTT	CASAPMGRGSFF
TRBD2	NA	TRBV7-6	TRBJ2-7	TGTGCCAGCAGCTTAGCCGGGGGGAGCTCCTACGAGCAGTACTTC	CASSLAGGSSYEQYF
TRBD1	NA	TRBV9	TRBJ1-6	TGTGCCAGCAGCGCGACAGGGCCTATTTCACCCCTCCACTTT	CASSATGPISPLHF
NA	NA	TRBV7-3	TRBJ2-7	TGTGCCAGCAGCTTAGGTCCGACGGGCTACGAGCAGTACTTC	CASSLGPTGYEQYF
TRBD1	NA	TRBV15	TRBJ2-2	TGTGCCACCAGCCGAAGGGACAGCCCCACCGGGGAGCTGTTTTTT	CATSRRDSPTGELFF
TRBD1	few	TRBV7-2	TRBJ1-4	TGTGCCAGCAGCGCGACAGGGAACCGCAATGAAAAACTGTTTTTT	CASSATGNRNEKLFF
NA	once	TRBV30	TRBJ1-5	TGTGCCTGGAGCGCCATAGGGAGGCAGCCCCAGCATTTT	CAWSAIGRQPQHF
NA	NA	TRBV25-1	TRBJ1-4	TGTGCCACCTCCCGACAGAATGGTGAAAAACTGTTTTTT	CATSRQNGEKLFF
NA	NA	TRBV3-1/TRBV3-2	TRBJ2-6	TGTGCCAGCAGCCAAGGATACAGGAAGACCTACTCTGGGGCCAACGTCCTGACTTTC	CASSQGYRKTYSGANVLTF
TRBD1	NA	TRBV19	TRBJ1-1	TGTGCCAGTAGTCCCCAGGGGGCTTTGGAAACTGAAGCTTTCTTT	CASSPQGALETEAFF